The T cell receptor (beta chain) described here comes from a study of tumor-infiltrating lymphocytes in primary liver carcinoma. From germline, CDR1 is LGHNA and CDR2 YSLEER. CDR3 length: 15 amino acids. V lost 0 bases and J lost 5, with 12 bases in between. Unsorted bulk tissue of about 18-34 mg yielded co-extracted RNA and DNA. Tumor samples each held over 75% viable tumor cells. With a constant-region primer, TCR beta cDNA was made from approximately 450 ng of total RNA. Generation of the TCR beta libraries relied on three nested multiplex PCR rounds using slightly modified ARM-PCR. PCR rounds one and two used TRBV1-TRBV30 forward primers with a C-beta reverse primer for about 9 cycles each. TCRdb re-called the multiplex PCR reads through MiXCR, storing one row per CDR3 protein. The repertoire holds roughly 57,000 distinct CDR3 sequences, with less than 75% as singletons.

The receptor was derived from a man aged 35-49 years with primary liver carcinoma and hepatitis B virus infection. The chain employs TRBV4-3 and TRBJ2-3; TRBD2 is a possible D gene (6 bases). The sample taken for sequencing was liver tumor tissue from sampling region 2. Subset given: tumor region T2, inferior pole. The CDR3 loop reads CASSQDLGAGDTQYF. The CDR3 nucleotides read TGCGCCAGCAGCCAAGATCTGGGAGCGGGAGATACGCAGTATTTT.